The 18 T cell receptor beta chains given below trace back to one sample, sequenced in a study of tumor-infiltrating lymphocytes in glioblastoma multiforme. TCRB libraries came from RNA via three nested multiplex PCR rounds. TCRdb called the multiplex PCR reads again in MiXCR, with one record for every CDR3 protein. This sample has 20,000 or so distinct CDR3 sequences, with 65% to 75% found just once. Specimen: peripheral blood. The receptors stem from a male donor with glioblastoma.

This rearrangement joins TRBV7-9 to TRBJ2-2; D is possibly TRBD2 (5 bases). The V and J ends lost 0 bases and 7 bases respectively, with 6 bases between them. Looked up from germline, CDR1 is SEHNR and CDR2 is FQNEAQ (reference sequence). This CDR3 region has 13 residues. CDR3 residues: CASSLAAGGELFF. In DNA, the CDR3 is TGTGCCAGCAGCTTAGCGGCGGGCGGGGAGCTGTTTTTT. Variable domain in full (rest from reference TRBV7-9 and TRBJ2-2): DTGVSQNPRHKITKRGQNVTFRCDPISEHNRLYWYRQTLGQGPEFLTYFQNEAQLEKSRLLSDRFSAERPKGSFSTLEIQRTEQGDSAMYLCASSLAAGGELFFGEGSRLTVL.

This chain uses TRBV6-2 or TRBV6-3 with TRBJ2-3; possible D gene TRBD2, 5 bases. This CDR3 region has 15 residues. V was clipped by 4 bases and J by 2 bases, with 13 bases between them. The V gene's germline CDR1 is MNHEY and CDR2 SVGEGT. The CDR3 is CASSLGLRDTDTQYF. The CDR3 bases are TGTGCCAGCAGTTTGGGGTTGAGGGACACAGATACGCAGTATTTT.

The J gene is TRBJ2-7, the V gene TRBV6-5; TRBD2 is a possible D gene (5 bases). The germline CDR1 and CDR2 sequences are MNHEY and SVGAGI. This CDR3 spans 13 amino acids. Trimming removed 0 bases at V and 6 bases at J, with 9 bases between. This CDR3 reads CASSYSQGLEQYF. CDR3 bases: TGTGCCAGCAGTTACTCGCAAGGACTCGAGCAGTACTTC.

This clonotype was picked up many times. The chain recombines TRBV29-1 with TRBJ2-2; unclear D gene. CDR1 is SQVTM, CDR2 ANQGSEA, per germline. This CDR3 has 12 residues. Deletions cut 4 bases from V and 6 bases from J, with 9 bases between. CDR3 DNA sequence: TGCAGCGTTGGGATTATGGCCGGGGAGCTGTTTTTT. Its protein product is CSVGIMAGELFF.

The genes are TRBV6-2 or TRBV6-3 and TRBJ1-1; D remains ambiguous. V dropped 9 bases and J dropped 4 bases, with 9 bases sitting between them. The CDR3 runs to 11 residues. From germline, CDR1 is MNHEY and CDR2 SVGEGT. The chain's CDR3 is CASGRTTEAFF. CDR3 coding DNA: TGTGCCAGTGGAAGGACCACTGAAGCTTTCTTT.

This chain connects TRBV20-1 to TRBJ1-3; D is perhaps TRBD1 (5 bases). Germline V gene data show CDR1 as DFQATT and CDR2 as SNEGSKA (reference sequence). The CDR3 runs to 15 residues. V was cut by 2 bases and J by 0 bases, with 11 bases left in between. CDR3 amino acids: CSARFTGVSGNTIYF. The CDR3 DNA reads TGCAGTGCTAGATTTACAGGAGTCTCTGGAAACACCATATATTTT.

This clonotype has a count of ten or more. The chain links TRBV29-1 to TRBJ2-1, with 15 bases fitting TRBD2. This CDR3 contains 14 residues. Trimming took 6 bases from V and 9 from J; bases not matched to a gene: 6. Per germline, CDR1 SQVTM and CDR2 ANQGSEA. Here the CDR3 reads CSVEPGLAGGEQFF. CDR3 bases: TGCAGCGTCGAACCGGGACTAGCGGGAGGTGAGCAGTTCTTC.

This clonotype appeared a few times. A much bigger clone sits one base away, suggesting this may be a read error. V and J are TRBV5-5 and TRBJ2-2; 7 bases map to TRBD1. From germline, CDR1 is SGHKS and CDR2 YYEKEE (reference sequence). The length of the CDR3 is 14 residues. The CDR3 spells CASSSQGMVGELLF. The CDR3 DNA reads as TGTGCCAGCAGCTCACAGGGGATGGTCGGGGAGCTGCTTTTT.

In the case of this clonotype: An end of the junction differs from the germline gene, which may be a read error. This chain links TRBV5-5 with TRBJ1-5, with 9 bases identical to TRBD1. There are 18 residues in the CDR3. Germline V lookup: CDR1 SGHKS, CDR2 YYEKEE (reference sequence). The CDR3 is CASRLDPRGTGYNQPQHF. CDR3 nucleotides: TGTGCCAGCAGATTGGATCCCCGCGGGACAGGGTACAATCAGCCCCAGCATTTT.

A note on this clonotype: The conserved closing phenylalanine or tryptophan is absent in this CDR3, likely reflecting a read error. The limits of the CDR3 on the DNA are not certain, so only TCRdb's listed CDR3 is given. The chain carries TRBV29-1 and TRBJ2-1; the table's D gene call, TRBD1, was not cross checked with the DNA. Ends included, the CDR3 has 13 residues. The germline V gene encodes CDR1 SQVTM and CDR2 ANQGSEA. The CDR3 loop is CSVAPQTYNEQLL.

CDR3: CASSVREQAGELFF. The CDR3 DNA sequence: TGTGCCAGCAGTGTCCGGGAGCAAGCCGGGGAGCTGTTTTTT. The V gene is TRBV6-4, the J gene TRBJ2-2, with a weak D call TRBD2 (6 bases). Trimming removed 4 bases at V and 6 bases at J, with 12 bases between. Germline loops: CDR1 MRHNA, CDR2 SNTAGT. The CDR3 consists of 14 residues.

The chain joins TRBV29-1 to TRBJ1-1; D not resolved. The germline V gene has CDR1 SQVTM and CDR2 ANQGSEA. V was trimmed by 4 bases and J by 0 bases, leaving 9 bases between them. The CDR3 is made up of 13 amino acids. The CDR3 spells CSVVVSMNTEAFF. CDR3 nucleotide sequence: TGCAGCGTTGTTGTGAGCATGAACACTGAAGCTTTCTTT.

Judged by abundance, this clonotype is large. The gene calls are TRBV11-2 and TRBJ2-2; 9 bases match TRBD1. This CDR3 comprises 15 residues. V lost 5 bases, J lost 4 bases, and 5 bases stayed unmatched. CDR1 and CDR2 (germline): SGHAT, FQNNGV. CDR3 residues: CASSEYRGPTGELFF. In DNA, the CDR3 is TGTGCCAGCAGCGAATACAGGGGGCCCACCGGGGAGCTGTTTTTT.

This clonotype was observed many times. The chain couples TRBV7-8 to TRBJ1-4, with no clear D. V was cut by 0 bases and J by 3 bases, with 8 bases left in between. The CDR3 loop spans 15 amino acids. The germline gives CDR1 SGHVS, CDR2 FQNEAQ. The CDR3 coding sequence is TGTGCCAGCAGCTTAGCGTACACCTCTAATGAAAAACTGTTTTTT. It encodes CASSLAYTSNEKLFF.

This clonotype was detected ten times or more. This sequence joins TRBV5-1 and TRBJ2-3; the match to TRBD2 covers 9 bases. The CDR3 sequence is 16 residues long. Germline CDR1 is SGHRS and CDR2 is YFSETQ. V trimming: 6 bases; J trimming: 3 bases; junction bases outside the gene matches: 11. CDR3 loop: CASKNGGREITDTQYF. CDR3 in DNA: TGCGCCAGCAAAAATGGCGGGAGGGAGATAACAGATACGCAGTATTTT. The whole variable domain, filled in from reference TRBV5-1 and TRBJ2-3, reads KAGVTQTPRYLIKTRGQQVTLSCSPISGHRSVSWYQQTPGQGLQFLFEYFSETQRNKGNFPGRFSGRQFSNSRSEMNVSTLELGDSALYLCASKNGGREITDTQYFGPGTRLTVL.

In its sample, this clonotype was seen many times. The chain carries TRBV20-1 and TRBJ2-5; D is undetermined. The CDR3 runs to 14 residues. With 0 bases removed from V and 2 bases from J, the gap between germline ends came to 10 bases. CDR1 and CDR2 (germline): DFQATT, SNEGSKA (reference sequence). Here the CDR3 DNA reads TGCAGTGCTAGAGATTTTCAGAGGCAAGAGACCCAGTACTTC. Residues: CSARDFQRQETQYF.

The chain links TRBV20-1 to TRBJ1-1; no definite D call. From germline, CDR1 is DFQATT and CDR2 SNEGSKA (reference sequence). CDR3 length: 14 residues. V gave up 5 bases and J gave up 4 bases, with 17 bases separating them. The CDR3 DNA follows: TGCAGTGCTGCCCCCCAGTGTCTGGGCACTGAAGCTTTCTTT. Its protein product is CSAAPQCLGTEAFF.

The chain joins TRBV7-9 to TRBJ2-3, with D hard to call. With 5 bases removed from V and 2 bases from J, the gap between germline ends came to 14 bases. Germline V gene lookup returns CDR1 SEHNR and CDR2 FQNEAQ (reference sequence). The CDR3 runs to 15 residues. The CDR3 DNA follows: TGTGCCAGCAGCCCCCGGTTCCTCGCCACAGATACGCAGTATTTT. Translation: CASSPRFLATDTQYF.